These 23 T cell receptor beta chains were sequenced from one sample in a study of cytomegalovirus exposure and HLA in healthy donors. A multiplex PCR was run with 60 Vbeta primers and 13 Jbeta primers. This table comes from immunoSEQ multiplex PCR, and its TCRdb copy is limited to in-frame clones, with some not included. The sample has 170,000 or so clones. Specimen: PBMCs. The receptors come from a man aged 25 to 40 in good health and CMV-seronegative.

The rearrangement joins TRBV6-1 to TRBJ2-3, with TRBD1 matching 7 bases. J was trimmed by 4 bases and V by 6 bases; bases with no gene match: 10. CDR1 and CDR2 (germline): MNHNS, SASEGT. The CDR3 runs to 15 residues. CDR3 amino acids: CASRAEDRTPDTQYF. The CDR3 nucleotides read TGTGCCAGCAGGGCCGAGGACAGGACCCCAGATACGCAGTATTTT.

The chain recombines TRBV5-1 with TRBJ2-2, with 8 bases lining up with TRBD1. There are 14 residues in the CDR3. V dropped 0 bases and J dropped 7; count of bases not matched to a gene: 2. Germline CDR1 SGHRS, CDR2 YFSETQ. This CDR3 reads CASSLGRGHGELFF. The CDR3 coding sequence is TGCGCCAGCAGCTTGGGCAGGGGGCACGGGGAGCTGTTTTTT. The full variable domain, completed using reference TRBV5-1 and TRBJ2-2, is KAGVTQTPRYLIKTRGQQVTLSCSPISGHRSVSWYQQTPGQGLQFLFEYFSETQRNKGNFPGRFSGRQFSNSRSEMNVSTLELGDSALYLCASSLGRGHGELFFGEGSRLTVL.

The genes are TRBV7-2 and TRBJ2-5, with D possibly being TRBD2 (6 bases). Gene TRBJ2-7 matches the end of the DNA better, so the J call may be wrong. Germline V gives CDR1 SGHTA, CDR2 FQGNSA. The CDR3 loop spans 15 amino acids. In nucleotides, the CDR3 is TGTGCCAGCAGCTTAGCGGGGGACTTTACCTACGAGCAGTACTTC. It codes for CASSLAGDFTYEQYF.

The chain has TRBV5-7 and TRBJ1-6; a possible D gene is TRBD1 (6 bases). TRBV5-7 is known as an ORF, though its function is uncertain. Trimming removed 7 bases from V and 5 bases from J, with 16 bases in between. This CDR3 comprises 15 residues. CDR3 in DNA: TGTGCCAGCTTCACTCGGGACAAGGATAATTCACCCCTCCACTTT. It specifies CASFTRDKDNSPLHF.

This chain uses TRBV4-2 with TRBJ2-4; D remains unclear. Per the germline V gene, CDR1 is LGHNA and CDR2 is YNFKEQ. V was pared by 2 bases and J by 1 base, with 6 bases between. The CDR3 has 14 amino acids. In nucleotides, the CDR3 is TGTGCCAGCAGCCAACAGTCGGCCAAAAACATTCAGTACTTC. This sequence encodes CASSQQSAKNIQYF.

The chain has TRBV7-7 and TRBJ2-1; D is undetermined. V was pared by 2 bases and J by 5 bases, with 7 bases between. The CDR3 length is 13 residues. Germline V gene sequence: CDR1 SSHAT, CDR2 FNYEAQ (reference sequence). CDR3 nucleotides: TGTGCCAGCAGCTTATCCCAGAACAATGAGCAGTTCTTC. As protein: CASSLSQNNEQFF.

As regards this clone: Other DNA sequences in this sample translate to the same CDR3. The V gene is TRBV6-5, the J gene TRBJ2-7, with D perhaps TRBD2 (5 bases). Germline V gene lookup returns CDR1 MNHEY and CDR2 SVGAGI. This CDR3 comprises 14 residues. Trimming removed 2 bases from V and 1 base from J, with 9 bases in between. The CDR3 is CASSYGERSYEQYF. CDR3 nucleotide sequence: TGTGCCAGCAGTTACGGGGAGAGGTCCTACGAGCAGTACTTC.

The J gene is TRBJ1-1, the V gene TRBV6-1, with no clear D. This CDR3 is built from 12 residues. V gave up 10 bases and J gave up 4 bases, with 13 bases separating them. Germline CDR1 reads MNHNS; CDR2 reads SASEGT. In DNA form, the CDR3 reads TGTGCCACCCGGTTCCGGGTCACTGAAGCTTTCTTT. It codes for CATRFRVTEAFF.

The chain has TRBV5-1 and TRBJ2-7; D might be TRBD2 (7 bases). The CDR3 has 14 amino acids. Trimming shortened V by 0 bases and J by 3 bases, and 10 bases separated the two germline ends. The germline V gene encodes CDR1 SGHRS and CDR2 YFSETQ. CDR3 residues: CASSLGGGGYEQYF. The CDR3 nucleotides read TGCGCCAGCAGCTTGGGGGGAGGGGGCTACGAGCAGTACTTC.

The chain is built from TRBV5-1 and TRBJ2-7; TRBD1 matches 10 bases. V lost 0 bases to trimming and J lost 4 bases; unmatched junction nucleotides: 4. This CDR3 has 15 residues. The germline gives CDR1 SGHRS, CDR2 YFSETQ. CDR3 DNA: TGCGCCAGCAGCTTGGGGACAGGGGGACGGTACGAGCAGTACTTC. Protein: CASSLGTGGRYEQYF.

The chain has TRBV27 and TRBJ1-1; 7 bases fit TRBD1. The CDR3 has 13 residues. V shed 3 bases, J shed 6 bases, and the junction held 4 bases outside the gene matches. The germline gives CDR1 MNHEY, CDR2 SMNVEV (reference sequence). CDR3 region: CASSFQGVPEAFF. Here the CDR3 DNA reads TGTGCCAGCAGTTTCCAGGGGGTCCCTGAAGCTTTCTTT.

For the CDR3, the DNA is TGTGCCAGCAGCGACTACAGGGGGAGCCCCTATGGCTACACCTTC. It yields the protein CASSDYRGSPYGYTF. The V and J genes are TRBV9 and TRBJ1-2; TRBD1 matches at 8 bases. Germline trimming cut 3 bases from V and 4 bases from J; bases unmatched to any gene: 8. Germline V gene data show CDR1 as SGDLS and CDR2 as YYNGEE. The CDR3 is 15 residues long.

The chain links TRBV7-8 to TRBJ2-1; tentatively, D is TRBD2 (6 bases). The V end was cut by 5 bases, the J end by 6 bases, with 11 bases between. This CDR3 has 13 amino acids. CDR1 is SGHVS and CDR2 is FQNEAQ in the germline V gene. Here the CDR3 DNA reads TGTGCCAGCAGCCCCTGGGACTTCAATGAGCAGTTCTTC. As protein: CASSPWDFNEQFF.

The chain couples TRBV28 to TRBJ2-1; 12 bases are a match to TRBD2. The CDR3 spans 17 residues. Trimming removed 5 bases from V and 2 bases from J; junction bases left unmatched: 7. CDR1 and CDR2 (germline): MDHEN, SYDVKM. CDR3 bases: TGTGCCAGCAGTAATGGACTAGCGGGAATTGCCTACAATGAGCAGTTCTTC. Protein: CASSNGLAGIAYNEQFF.

The V and J genes are TRBV10-1 and TRBJ2-7; weak D call: TRBD1 (6 bases). Deletions cut 0 bases from V and 3 bases from J, with 12 bases between. The germline V gene encodes CDR1 WNHNN and CDR2 SYGVQD (reference sequence). The CDR3 length is 15 residues. CDR3 amino acids: CASSESAGAGYEQYF. Written as DNA, the CDR3 is TGCGCCAGCAGTGAGTCTGCAGGGGCAGGCTACGAGCAGTACTTC.

This chain joins TRBV7-9 and TRBJ2-1; D may be TRBD2 (6 bases). CDR1 is SEHNR and CDR2 is FQNEAQ in the germline V gene (reference sequence). The length of the CDR3 is 14 residues. V gave up 4 bases and J gave up 9 bases, with 16 bases separating them. The CDR3 sequence: CASSSVSGGSEQFF. Here the CDR3 DNA reads TGTGCCAGCAGCTCTGTCAGTGGGGGGAGTGAGCAGTTCTTC.

The chain couples TRBV7-6 to TRBJ2-1; 9 positions agree with TRBD2. The V gene's germline CDR1 is SGHVS and CDR2 FNYEAQ. The length of the CDR3 is 16 residues. V lost 4 bases to trimming and J lost 8 bases; unmatched junction nucleotides: 12. The CDR3 DNA sequence: TGTGCCAGCAGCTACCAGATTAGCGGGAGCATCTATGAGCAGTTCTTC. Translation: CASSYQISGSIYEQFF.

The rearrangement joins TRBV4-1 to TRBJ2-5; 11 nucleotides match TRBD1. Germline V gives CDR1 MGHRA, CDR2 YSYEKL. Trimming removed 0 bases from V and 5 bases from J; junction bases left unmatched: 5. The CDR3 totals 16 residues. The CDR3 DNA sequence: TGCGCCAGCAGCCAAGATCCTGGACAGGGGGCTGAGACCCAGTACTTC. It specifies CASSQDPGQGAETQYF.

The rearrangement links TRBV6-1 to TRBJ2-3, with a tentative D call TRBD2 (5 bases). CDR1 and CDR2 (germline): MNHNS, SASEGT. The CDR3 runs to 14 residues. Trimming removed 7 bases from V and 1 base from J, with 12 bases in between. DNA of the CDR3: TGTGCCAGCACACCGGGGAGCGGCACAGATACGCAGTATTTT. This gives the protein CASTPGSGTDTQYF.

V is TRBV6-1 and J is TRBJ2-7; the match to TRBD1 covers 11 bases. Unmatched junction bases numbered 6, after V lost 5 bases and J lost 3 bases. Per the germline V gene, CDR1 is MNHNS and CDR2 is SASEGT. The CDR3 spans 15 residues. The CDR3 nucleotides read TGTGCCAGCAGTCCAGAGGGGACAGGGGGCTACGAGCAGTACTTC. This encodes CASSPEGTGGYEQYF.

The V and J genes are TRBV6-1 and TRBJ2-3; D perhaps matches TRBD1 (6 bases). Germline-derived CDR1 and CDR2 are MNHNS and SASEGT. Trimming removed 2 bases at V and 4 bases at J, with 10 bases between. This CDR3 contains 14 residues. The CDR3 sequence is CASSERGTSDTQYF. The CDR3 nucleotides read TGTGCCAGCAGTGAAAGGGGGACCTCAGATACGCAGTATTTT.

The rearrangement uses TRBV6-1 and TRBJ1-5, with TRBD1 matching 7 bases. From germline, CDR1 is MNHNS and CDR2 SASEGT. The ends lost 6 bases at V and 5 bases at J; junction bases unmatched: 4. The CDR3 sequence is 13 residues long. The CDR3 coding sequence is TGTGCCAGCAGGGGACAGCGCGATCAGCCCCAGCATTTT. Its translation is CASRGQRDQPQHF.

The chain has TRBV2 and TRBJ1-2; D gene uncertain. V lost 5 bases and J 8 bases, leaving 15 bases between the germline ends. The length of the CDR3 is 13 residues. CDR1 SNHLY and CDR2 FYNNEI come from the germline V gene. The DNA for the CDR3 is TGTGCCAGCAGTTTGGCGGGGTATGACGGCTACACCTTC. Translated, it gives CASSLAGYDGYTF.